The TCR beta chain under discussion was sequenced for a study of T cell changes during pregnancy in multiple sclerosis. This clone was observed once. The germline CDR1 and CDR2 sequences are MNHNS and SASEGT. The CDR3 totals 16 residues. The germline V and J ends were trimmed by 4 bases and 3 bases, with 17 bases remaining between them. Produced via immunoSEQ multiplex PCR; TCRdb's table is partial and in-frame only. Among fewer than 50,000 clones listed, 94% were seen once. The clonotype was recovered from a female donor with multiple sclerosis, enrolled in a pregnancy study. This material consisted of CD4+ T cells from peripheral blood mononuclear cells, taken in the third trimester of pregnancy. The V call is TRBV6-1, the J call TRBJ2-3, with D maybe TRBD2 (8 bases). CDR3 loop: CASSGLATGSTDTQYF. The CDR3, as DNA: TGTGCCAGCAGTGGACTAGCGACAGGGAGTACAGATACGCAGTATTTT.